This record covers a single T cell receptor beta chain. Its antigen specificity is not known. Per-base qualities were not stored, and no clone one base away is much larger. This sample was taken from a study of T cell responses to AZD1222 COVID-19 vaccine (dated by TCRdb to about 2021). Notes on the research overall: A total of 233 trial participants underwent TCR sequencing, of whom 200 to 220 had received two doses of AZD1222 and roughly 26 had received two doses of the MenACWY control vaccine. Trial participants were enrolled into age subgroups of 18-55, 56-69 and 70-plus years, which contained about 150, 28 and 57 TCR-sequenced participants, respectively.

What the study reported, not specific to this receptor: Most participants were white British and females outnumbered males, and the authors suggested that clonal diversity may have been underestimated. Because no samples from the day 14 peak response were available, repertoires could be characterized only after the peak T cell response. In the small 56-69-year group, the increase in depth fell short of significance, most likely because of low power. Vaccine-associated CD4 TCRs spanned the whole spike protein, with dominant responses in regions 160-218 and 743-854. After two AZD1222 doses, both the breadth and the depth of spike-specific TCRs were significantly higher than at day 0 and than in MenACWY recipients. Only five or six AZD1222 recipients were SARS-CoV-2 seropositive at baseline, limiting conclusions about previously exposed vaccinees. Nearly half of unique spike-specific TCRs reportedly recognized epitopes outside regions mutated in the B.1.351 and B.1.1.7 variants.

According to the study, the label for this sample's time point signals: about 28 days (+/-7) after the second vaccine dose. The label giving this sample's treatment or condition can be read as: meningococcal conjugate vaccine given as trial control. Vaccinee samples came from UK trials COV001 and COV002, including a single-blind randomized controlled phase 2/3 trial of AZD1222 (ChAdOx1 nCoV-19) in healthy adults. Trial participant PBMC samples were collected at day 0 and day 28 after the second dose for TCRbeta chain sequencing. The germline V gene sets CDR1 to SNHLY and CDR2 to FYNNEI. Its CDR3 holds 15 amino acids, cysteine through phenylalanine. Only the CDR3 region is kept as DNA, spanning 45 bases read in frame from base 1. Trimming accounts for 8 bases at V and 6 bases at J, while the number of junction bases matched to no gene is 10. The CDR3 regions of human TCRbeta chains were analyzed by immunosequencing. The original methods were these. TCRs in the repertoires were matched against a reference library of SARS-CoV-2-specific TCRs that had been generated with the MIRA antigen-specificity platform. Breadth was defined as the fraction of unique TCRs that were SARS-CoV-2-associated. Depth was defined as the fraction of total T cells that were SARS-CoV-2-associated. Using the MIRA data, each spike-specific TCR was mapped to the spike region that the TCR reacts to and placed in a CD4 or CD8 class. Log10-transformed breadth and depth values were compared by one-way ANOVA with Sidak's multiple comparisons tests. Not all clones reach the TCRdb copy of this immuneACCESS table, which keeps in-frame sequences only. Checked studies attribute under half of the gap to unresolved V genes and leave the rest unexplained. That table gives V, J and clone size, and the DNA gave D and trimming. Present in this sample are 75,000 to 85,000 clones, around three quarters of which were seen just once. Clones ranked in the top ten supply about 25% of the sample.

The chain is encoded by TRBV2 joined to TRBJ2-1, with 10 central nucleotides matching TRBD1. This TCR derives from an adult who received the MenACWY meningococcal vaccine as a control. This specimen consisted of peripheral blood, obtained 28 days after the second dose of the MenACWY control vaccine. The CDR3 in this case is CASGSRDRGINEQFF. The DNA sequence is as follows: TGTGCCAGCGGCTCCCGGGACAGGGGAATCAATGAGCAGTTCTTC. The variable domain in full, with residues beyond the CDR3 obtained from the reference TRBV2 and TRBJ2-1 genes, is EPEVTQTPSHQVTQMGQEVILRCVPISNHLYFYWYRQILGQKVEFLVSFYNNEISEKSEIFDDQFSVERPDGSNFTLKIRSTKLEDSAMYFCASGSRDRGINEQFFGPGTRLTVL.